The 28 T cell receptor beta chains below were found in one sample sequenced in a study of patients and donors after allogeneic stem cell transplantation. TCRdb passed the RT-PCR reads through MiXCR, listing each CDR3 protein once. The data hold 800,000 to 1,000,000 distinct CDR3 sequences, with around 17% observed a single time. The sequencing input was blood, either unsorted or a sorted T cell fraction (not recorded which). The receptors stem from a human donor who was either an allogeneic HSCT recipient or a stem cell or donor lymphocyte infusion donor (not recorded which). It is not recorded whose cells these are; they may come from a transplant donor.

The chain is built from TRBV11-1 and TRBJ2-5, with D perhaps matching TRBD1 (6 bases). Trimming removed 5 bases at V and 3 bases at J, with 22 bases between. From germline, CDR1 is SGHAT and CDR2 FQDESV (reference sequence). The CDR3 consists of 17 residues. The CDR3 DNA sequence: TGTGCCAGCAGCCCTCCCCCGGGCTTGGACAGAGAAGAGACCCAGTACTTC. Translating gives CASSPPPGLDREETQYF.

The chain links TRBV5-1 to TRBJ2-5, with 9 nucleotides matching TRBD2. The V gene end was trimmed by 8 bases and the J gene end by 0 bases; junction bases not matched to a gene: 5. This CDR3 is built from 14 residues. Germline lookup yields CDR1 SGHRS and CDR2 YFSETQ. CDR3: CASKTSGYQETQYF. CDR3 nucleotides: TGCGCCAGTAAGACTAGCGGCTACCAAGAGACCCAGTACTTC. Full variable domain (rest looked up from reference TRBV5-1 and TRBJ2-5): KAGVTQTPRYLIKTRGQQVTLSCSPISGHRSVSWYQQTPGQGLQFLFEYFSETQRNKGNFPGRFSGRQFSNSRSEMNVSTLELGDSALYLCASKTSGYQETQYFGPGTRLLVL.

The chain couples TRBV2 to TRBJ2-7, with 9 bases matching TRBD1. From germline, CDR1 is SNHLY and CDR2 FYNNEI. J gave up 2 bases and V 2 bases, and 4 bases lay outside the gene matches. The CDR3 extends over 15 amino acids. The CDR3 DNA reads TGTGCCAGCAGTGAAAGGACAGGGGTCACCTACGAGCAGTACTTC. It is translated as CASSERTGVTYEQYF. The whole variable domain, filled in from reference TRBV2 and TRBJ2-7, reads EPEVTQTPSHQVTQMGQEVILRCVPISNHLYFYWYRQILGQKVEFLVSFYNNEISEKSEIFDDQFSVERPDGSNFTLKIRSTKLEDSAMYFCASSERTGVTYEQYFGPGTRLTVT.

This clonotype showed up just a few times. In DNA, the CDR3 is TGTGCCAGCAGTAAATTTCAAGTGGGAAGCACTGAAGCTTTCTTT. Amino acid sequence: CASSKFQVGSTEAFF. This chain links TRBV6-1 with TRBJ1-1; D gene ambiguous. Germline assignment: CDR1 MNHNS and CDR2 SASEGT. The CDR3 spans 15 residues. V shed 5 bases and J shed 4 bases, with 17 bases lying between them.

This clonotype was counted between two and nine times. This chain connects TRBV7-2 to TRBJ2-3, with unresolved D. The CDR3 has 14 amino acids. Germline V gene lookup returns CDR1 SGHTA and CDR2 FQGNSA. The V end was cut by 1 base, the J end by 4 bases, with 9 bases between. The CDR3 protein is CASSLGYWADTQYF. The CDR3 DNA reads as TGTGCCAGCAGCTTAGGTTATTGGGCAGATACGCAGTATTTT.

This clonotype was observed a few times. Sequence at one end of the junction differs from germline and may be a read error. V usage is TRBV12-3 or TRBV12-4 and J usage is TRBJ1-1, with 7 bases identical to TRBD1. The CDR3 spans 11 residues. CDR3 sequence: CASSLRRGPKF. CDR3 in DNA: TGTGCCAGCAGTTTACGAAGGGGGCCTAAATTT.

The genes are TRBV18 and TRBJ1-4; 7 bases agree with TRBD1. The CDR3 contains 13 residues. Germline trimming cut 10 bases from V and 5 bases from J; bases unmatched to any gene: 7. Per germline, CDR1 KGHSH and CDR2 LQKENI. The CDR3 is CATHVDRNEKLFF. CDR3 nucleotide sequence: TGTGCCACCCACGTGGACAGGAATGAAAAACTGTTTTTT.

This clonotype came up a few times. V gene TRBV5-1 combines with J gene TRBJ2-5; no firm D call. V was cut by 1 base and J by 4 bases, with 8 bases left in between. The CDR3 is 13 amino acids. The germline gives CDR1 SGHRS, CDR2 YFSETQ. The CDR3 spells CASSLRHRETQYF. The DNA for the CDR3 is TGCGCCAGCAGCTTGAGACATAGAGAGACCCAGTACTTC.

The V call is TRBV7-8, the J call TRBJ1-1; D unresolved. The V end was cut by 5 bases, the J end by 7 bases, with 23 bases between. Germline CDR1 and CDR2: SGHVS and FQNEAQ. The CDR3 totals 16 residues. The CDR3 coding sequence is TGTGCCAGCAGCCCGAGGACCGGAGGACCCTCCGGTGAAGCTTTCTTT. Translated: CASSPRTGGPSGEAFF. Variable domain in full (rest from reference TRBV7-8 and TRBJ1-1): GAGVSQSPRYKVAKRGQDVALRCDPISGHVSLFWYQQALGQGPEFLTYFQNEAQLDKSGLPSDRFFAERPEGSVSTLKIQRTQQEDSAVYLCASSPRTGGPSGEAFFGQGTRLTVV.

The CDR3 protein is CASSEQQSYEQYF. CDR3 DNA: TGTGCCAGCAGTGAGCAACAGTCCTACGAGCAGTACTTC. The chain joins TRBV2 to TRBJ2-7, with D unresolved. Germline lookup yields CDR1 SNHLY and CDR2 FYNNEI. The CDR3 loop spans 13 amino acids. V lost 3 bases, J lost 1 base, and 7 bases lay in between.

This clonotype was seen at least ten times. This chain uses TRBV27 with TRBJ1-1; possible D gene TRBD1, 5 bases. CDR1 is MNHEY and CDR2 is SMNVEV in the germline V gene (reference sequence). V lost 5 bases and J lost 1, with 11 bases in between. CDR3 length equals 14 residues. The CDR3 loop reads CASSAGVGNTEAFF. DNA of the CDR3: TGTGCCAGCAGTGCGGGGGTGGGGAACACTGAAGCTTTCTTT.

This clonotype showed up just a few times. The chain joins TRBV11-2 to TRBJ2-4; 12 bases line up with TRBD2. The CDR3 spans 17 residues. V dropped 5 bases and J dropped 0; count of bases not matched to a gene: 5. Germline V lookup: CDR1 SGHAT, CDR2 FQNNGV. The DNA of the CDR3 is TGTGCCAGCAGCGTCGGACTAGCGGGGCTAGCCAAAAACATTCAGTACTTC. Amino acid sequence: CASSVGLAGLAKNIQYF.

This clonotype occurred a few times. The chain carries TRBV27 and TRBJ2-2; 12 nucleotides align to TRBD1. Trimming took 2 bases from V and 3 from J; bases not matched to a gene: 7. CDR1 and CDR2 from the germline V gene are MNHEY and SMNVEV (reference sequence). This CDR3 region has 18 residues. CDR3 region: CASSLLGTGGGYTGELFF. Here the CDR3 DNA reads TGTGCCAGCAGTTTACTGGGGACAGGGGGCGGATACACCGGGGAGCTGTTTTTT.

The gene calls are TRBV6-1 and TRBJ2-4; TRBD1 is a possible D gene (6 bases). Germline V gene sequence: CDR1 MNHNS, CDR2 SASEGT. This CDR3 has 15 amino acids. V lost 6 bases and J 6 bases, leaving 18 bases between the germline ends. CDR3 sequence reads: CASRQGYRNSNIQYF. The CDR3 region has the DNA TGTGCCAGCAGACAGGGTTACAGGAACTCAAACATTCAGTACTTC.

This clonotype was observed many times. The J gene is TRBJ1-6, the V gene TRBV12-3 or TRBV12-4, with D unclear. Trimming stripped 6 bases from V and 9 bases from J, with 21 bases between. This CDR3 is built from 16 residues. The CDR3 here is CASRSSYGSRSSPLHF. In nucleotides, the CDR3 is TGTGCCAGCAGATCTTCGTACGGCTCCCGTAGTTCACCCCTCCACTTT.

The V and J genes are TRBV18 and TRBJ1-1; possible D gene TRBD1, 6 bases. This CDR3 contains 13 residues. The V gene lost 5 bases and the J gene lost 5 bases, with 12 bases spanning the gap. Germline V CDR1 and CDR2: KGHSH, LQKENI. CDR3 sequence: CASSEGEKTEAFF. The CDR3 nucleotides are TGTGCCAGCTCAGAGGGGGAGAAGACTGAAGCTTTCTTT.

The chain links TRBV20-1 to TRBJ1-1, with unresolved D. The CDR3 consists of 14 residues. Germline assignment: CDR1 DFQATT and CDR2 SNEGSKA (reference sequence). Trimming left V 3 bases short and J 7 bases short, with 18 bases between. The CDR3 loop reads CSARVGSATNEAFF. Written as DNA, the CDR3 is TGCAGTGCTAGGGTGGGTAGTGCTACCAATGAAGCTTTCTTT.

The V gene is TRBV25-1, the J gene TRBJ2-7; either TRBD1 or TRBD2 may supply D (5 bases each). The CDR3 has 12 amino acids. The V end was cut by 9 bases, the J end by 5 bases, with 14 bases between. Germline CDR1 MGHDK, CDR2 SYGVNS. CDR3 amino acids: CASDGGPHEQYF. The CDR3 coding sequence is TGTGCCAGTGATGGGGGTCCCCACGAGCAGTACTTC.

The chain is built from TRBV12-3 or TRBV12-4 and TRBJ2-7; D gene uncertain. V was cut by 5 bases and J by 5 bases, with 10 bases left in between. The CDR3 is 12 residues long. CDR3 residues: CASSLSTHEQYF. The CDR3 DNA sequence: TGTGCCAGCAGTCTTTCGACCCACGAGCAGTACTTC.

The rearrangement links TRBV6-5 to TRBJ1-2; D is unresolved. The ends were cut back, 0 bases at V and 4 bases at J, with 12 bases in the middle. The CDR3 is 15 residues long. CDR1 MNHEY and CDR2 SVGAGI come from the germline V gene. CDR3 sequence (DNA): TGTGCCAGCAGTTACTCAGGAGGGATGGTCTATGGCTACACCTTC. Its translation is CASSYSGGMVYGYTF.

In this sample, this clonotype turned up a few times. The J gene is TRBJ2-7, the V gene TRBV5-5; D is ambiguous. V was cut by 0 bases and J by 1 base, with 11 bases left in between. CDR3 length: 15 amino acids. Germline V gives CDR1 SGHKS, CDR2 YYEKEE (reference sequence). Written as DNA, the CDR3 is TGTGCCAGCAGCTTGGATGTAGGGAATTCCTACGAGCAGTACTTC. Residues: CASSLDVGNSYEQYF.

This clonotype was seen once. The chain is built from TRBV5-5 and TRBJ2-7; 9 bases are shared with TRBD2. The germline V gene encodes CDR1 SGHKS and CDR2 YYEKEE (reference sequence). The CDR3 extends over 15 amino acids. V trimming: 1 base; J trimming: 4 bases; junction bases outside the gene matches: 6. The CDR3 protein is CASSLSGGGGYEQYF. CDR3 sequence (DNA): TGTGCCAGCAGCTTGTCTGGCGGGGGGGGATACGAGCAGTACTTC.

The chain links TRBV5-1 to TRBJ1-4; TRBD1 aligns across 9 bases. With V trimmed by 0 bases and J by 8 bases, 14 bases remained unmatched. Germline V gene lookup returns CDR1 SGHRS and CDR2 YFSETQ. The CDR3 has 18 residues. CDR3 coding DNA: TGCGCCAGCAGCTTGGACCCTTCGGACAGGGGAGGGGAAGAAAAACTGTTTTTT. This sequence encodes CASSLDPSDRGGEEKLFF.

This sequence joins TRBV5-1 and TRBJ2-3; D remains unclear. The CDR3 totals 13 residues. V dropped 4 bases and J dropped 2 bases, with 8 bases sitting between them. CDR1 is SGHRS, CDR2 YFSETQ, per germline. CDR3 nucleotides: TGCGCCAGCAGCACCGGTACCACAGATACGCAGTATTTT. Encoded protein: CASSTGTTDTQYF.

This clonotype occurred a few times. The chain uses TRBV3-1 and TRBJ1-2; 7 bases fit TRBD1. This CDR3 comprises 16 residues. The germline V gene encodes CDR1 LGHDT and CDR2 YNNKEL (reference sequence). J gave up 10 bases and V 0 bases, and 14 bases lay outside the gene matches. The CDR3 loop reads CASSQDFRRQGPSYTF. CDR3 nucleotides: TGTGCCAGCAGCCAAGATTTTAGGCGACAGGGTCCATCCTACACCTTC.

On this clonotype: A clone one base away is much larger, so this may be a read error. CDR3 amino acids: CASSITETQYF. CDR3 in DNA: TGTGCCAGCAGCATAACAGAGACCCAGTACTTC. The chain carries TRBV7-9 and TRBJ2-5; D ambiguous. There are 11 residues in the CDR3. Looked up from germline, CDR1 is SEHNR and CDR2 is FQNEAQ (reference sequence). Trimming left V 5 bases short and J 4 bases short, with 5 bases between.

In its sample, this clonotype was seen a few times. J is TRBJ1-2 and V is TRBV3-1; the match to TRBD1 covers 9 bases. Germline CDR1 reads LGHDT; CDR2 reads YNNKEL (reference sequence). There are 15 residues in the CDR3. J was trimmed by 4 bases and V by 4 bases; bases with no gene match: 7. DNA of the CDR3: TGTGCCAGCAGCCGCCGGGACAGGGTCTTCTATGGCTACACCTTC. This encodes CASSRRDRVFYGYTF.

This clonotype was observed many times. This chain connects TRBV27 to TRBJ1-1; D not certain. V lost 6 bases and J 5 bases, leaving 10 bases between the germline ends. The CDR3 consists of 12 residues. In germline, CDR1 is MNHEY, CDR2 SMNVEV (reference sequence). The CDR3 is CASSRPGTEAFF. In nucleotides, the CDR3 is TGTGCCAGCAGCAGACCCGGGACTGAAGCTTTCTTT.